These 25 T cell receptor beta chains originate from one sample sequenced in a study of somatic mutations in cytotoxic T cells in rheumatoid arthritis. Here immunoSEQ multiplex PCR was the method, and the copy in TCRdb shows in-frame clones only, minus some. The data show about 18,000 clones, with more than 60% seen just once and about 20% held by the top ten. Sequencing was carried out using CD8+ T cells sorted from blood. These receptors were collected from a woman aged 60-75 years in good health.

The chain links TRBV13 to TRBJ1-5; 9 bases match TRBD1. Germline CDR1 and CDR2: PRHDT and FYEKMQ (reference sequence). This CDR3 comprises 15 residues. J was trimmed by 6 bases and V by 4 bases; bases with no gene match: 7. The CDR3 spells CASSSGTGNGQPQHF. In DNA form, the CDR3 reads TGTGCCAGCAGCTCCGGGACAGGGAACGGTCAGCCCCAGCATTTT.

The chain joins TRBV10-1 to TRBJ1-1; D ambiguous. The CDR3 extends over 11 amino acids. Trimming removed 6 bases at V and 8 bases at J, with 10 bases between. Germline CDR1 and CDR2: WNHNN and SYGVQD (reference sequence). In DNA form, the CDR3 reads TGCGCCAGCAGAGGCAACCCCGAAGCTTTCTTT. It encodes CASRGNPEAFF.

This chain uses TRBV7-9 with TRBJ2-2; 10 positions agree with TRBD2. With V trimmed by 3 bases and J by 1 base, 8 bases remained unmatched. Germline V gene lookup returns CDR1 SEHNR and CDR2 FQNEAQ (reference sequence). The CDR3 sequence is 18 residues long. As DNA, the CDR3 is TGTGCCAGCAGCTTCGCCGTCCGACTAGCGGGGAACACCGGGGAGCTGTTTTTT. Translated: CASSFAVRLAGNTGELFF.

V gene TRBV27 combines with J gene TRBJ1-6, with a possible D match to TRBD1 (5 bases). The CDR3 length is 17 residues. The V and J ends lost 5 bases and 6 bases respectively, with 20 bases between them. Germline V lookup: CDR1 MNHEY, CDR2 SMNVEV (reference sequence). The CDR3 is CASSLGTAPHFNSPLHF. CDR3 nucleotides: TGTGCCAGCAGTCTGGGGACCGCTCCCCATTTTAATTCACCCCTCCACTTT.

The gene calls are TRBV27 and TRBJ2-7; TRBD2 aligns across 10 bases. V was pared by 4 bases and J by 4 bases, with 7 bases of the junction left unmatched. The CDR3 length is 15 residues. Germline CDR1 reads MNHEY; CDR2 reads SMNVEV (reference sequence). The CDR3 coding sequence is TGTGCCAGCAGTTGGGAGCGGGAGGGCCGGTACGAGCAGTACTTC. This codes for CASSWEREGRYEQYF.

The V and J genes are TRBV2 and TRBJ2-1; 7 nucleotides agree with TRBD2. This CDR3 has 15 amino acids. V shed 7 bases, J shed 0 bases, and the junction held 6 bases outside the gene matches. Looked up from germline, CDR1 is SNHLY and CDR2 is FYNNEI. CDR3 DNA sequence: TGTGCCAGCATCGGGGCGGGGGACTCCTACAATGAGCAGTTCTTC. Encoded protein: CASIGAGDSYNEQFF. Looking up the rest from reference TRBV2 and TRBJ2-1 gives the full variable domain: EPEVTQTPSHQVTQMGQEVILRCVPISNHLYFYWYRQILGQKVEFLVSFYNNEISEKSEIFDDQFSVERPDGSNFTLKIRSTKLEDSAMYFCASIGAGDSYNEQFFGPGTRLTVL.

This chain joins TRBV7-2 and TRBJ2-7; D may be TRBD1 or TRBD2 (5 bases each). The V gene's germline CDR1 is SGHTA and CDR2 FQGNSA. V was trimmed by 5 bases and J by 2 bases, leaving 13 bases between them. The CDR3 has 14 amino acids. CDR3 in amino acids: CASSPQGPPYEQYF. The CDR3 DNA follows: TGTGCCAGCAGCCCCCAGGGACCGCCCTACGAGCAGTACTTC.

The J gene is TRBJ2-1, the V gene TRBV5-4; TRBD1 matches 7 bases. The CDR3 runs 16 residues. From germline, CDR1 is SGHNT and CDR2 YYREEE (reference sequence). With V trimmed by 4 bases and J by 0 bases, 7 bases remained unmatched. DNA for the CDR3: TGTGCCAGCAGCAGGTACAGGGGTCCCTCCTACAATGAGCAGTTCTTC. It is translated as CASSRYRGPSYNEQFF.

The count of this clone is one. The chain combines TRBV7-9 with TRBJ1-2, with 7 bases identical to TRBD1. Germline trimming cut 7 bases from V and 7 bases from J; bases unmatched to any gene: 12. The CDR3 has 14 amino acids. Germline V gene sequence: CDR1 SEHNR, CDR2 FQNEAQ (reference sequence). The CDR3 nucleotides are TGTGCCAGCACCGAGGAGGGGGCAGGCGGTGGCTACACCTTC. It encodes CASTEEGAGGGYTF.

V is TRBV6-5 and J is TRBJ1-1, with D perhaps TRBD1 (5 bases). This CDR3 has 13 residues. Trimming took off 5 bases at V and 3 bases at J, with 10 bases between the two ends. The V gene's germline CDR1 is MNHEY and CDR2 SVGAGI. The CDR3 bases are TGTGCCAGCAGTGCGGACACATACACTGAAGCTTTCTTT. Translated: CASSADTYTEAFF.

The chain uses TRBV5-4 and TRBJ1-4; 8 nucleotides agree with TRBD1. This CDR3 spans 14 amino acids. The germline gives CDR1 SGHNT, CDR2 YYREEE (reference sequence). J lost 10 bases, V lost 1 base, and 6 bases had no gene match. CDR3 bases: TGTGCCAGCAGCTTGAACAGGGGGGGAGGAAAACTGTTTTTT. It is translated as CASSLNRGGGKLFF.

This clone was detected once. The rearrangement links TRBV7-9 to TRBJ2-2, with D maybe TRBD1 (5 bases). Trimming took 8 bases from V and 2 from J, leaving 18 bases between them. The CDR3 runs 16 residues. Germline loops: CDR1 SEHNR, CDR2 FQNEAQ (reference sequence). CDR3 residues: CASVSSRESNTGELFF. The CDR3 DNA sequence: TGTGCCAGCGTCTCATCCAGGGAATCCAACACCGGGGAGCTGTTTTTT.

This chain links TRBV7-9 with TRBJ2-3; D tentatively fits TRBD1 or TRBD2 (5 bases each). The CDR3 runs to 14 residues. V dropped 10 bases and J dropped 0 bases, with 14 bases sitting between them. CDR1 SEHNR and CDR2 FQNEAQ come from the germline V gene (reference sequence). CDR3 bases: TGTGCCATCGGGGCCAGGCCCAGCACAGATACGCAGTATTTT. Its protein is CAIGARPSTDTQYF.

V is TRBV6-1 and J is TRBJ2-3; 9 bases line up with TRBD1. Germline V gene data show CDR1 as MNHNS and CDR2 as SASEGT. V dropped 8 bases and J dropped 3; count of bases not matched to a gene: 3. The CDR3 has 13 residues. CDR3 nucleotide sequence: TGTGCCAGCGGGGACAGGGAAACAGATACGCAGTATTTT. It is translated as CASGDRETDTQYF.

The chain uses TRBV5-1 and TRBJ2-1; 10 nucleotides match TRBD2. Germline CDR1 reads SGHRS; CDR2 reads YFSETQ. Trimming at V came to 0 bases and at J to 7 bases, leaving 7 bases not matched to a gene. There are 16 residues in the CDR3. CDR3 region: CASSLETSGAGNEQFF. The CDR3 bases are TGCGCCAGCAGCTTGGAAACTAGCGGGGCCGGGAATGAGCAGTTCTTC.

The chain employs TRBV27 and TRBJ2-7; D is uncertain. Germline V gene sequence: CDR1 MNHEY, CDR2 SMNVEV (reference sequence). The ends were cut back, 2 bases at V and 2 bases at J, with 7 bases in the middle. The CDR3 extends over 13 amino acids. The CDR3, as DNA: TGTGCCAGCAGTTTAGGCAGAACCTACGAGCAGTACTTC. Its translation: CASSLGRTYEQYF.

The V and J genes are TRBV5-4 and TRBJ2-1, with D perhaps TRBD1 (6 bases). The CDR3 is 14 amino acids. Germline CDR1 and CDR2: SGHNT and YYREEE (reference sequence). Trimming left V 4 bases short and J 7 bases short, with 15 bases between. CDR3: CASSPGPGANEQFF. Written as DNA, the CDR3 is TGTGCCAGCAGCCCCGGACCAGGGGCGAATGAGCAGTTCTTC.

The CDR3 reads CASRPHPYEQYF. The CDR3 bases are TGTGCCAGCAGGCCCCACCCATACGAGCAGTACTTC. This chain links TRBV27 with TRBJ2-7; D remains ambiguous. Trimming pared 6 bases from V and 4 bases from J, leaving 10 bases between. Germline V lookup: CDR1 MNHEY, CDR2 SMNVEV (reference sequence). The CDR3 runs 12 residues.

This rearrangement joins TRBV19 to TRBJ1-5, with 8 bases aligning to TRBD1. The V gene's germline CDR1 is LNHDA and CDR2 SQIVND (reference sequence). Germline trimming cut 4 bases from V and 0 bases from J; bases unmatched to any gene: 11. This CDR3 has 18 amino acids. This chain's CDR3 is CASSSPPGTGYSNQPQHF. In DNA form, the CDR3 reads TGTGCCAGTAGTAGTCCCCCCGGGACAGGTTATAGCAATCAGCCCCAGCATTTT.

The chain uses TRBV6-1 and TRBJ2-7, with a tentative D call TRBD1 (7 bases). Trimming cost V 2 bases and J 0 bases, with 11 bases left between them. The length of the CDR3 is 15 residues. Per the germline V gene, CDR1 is MNHNS and CDR2 is SASEGT. In DNA, the CDR3 is TGTGCCAGCAGTGAAAGGGGGGACAGCTCCTACGAGCAGTACTTC. Its translation: CASSERGDSSYEQYF.

The chain joins TRBV13 to TRBJ1-2, with 10 bases matching TRBD1. Germline V gives CDR1 PRHDT, CDR2 FYEKMQ (reference sequence). The CDR3 runs to 15 residues. The ends lost 5 bases at V and 6 bases at J; junction bases unmatched: 9. The CDR3 spells CASSTSGTGANGYTF. The CDR3, as DNA: TGTGCCAGCAGCACTTCCGGGACAGGGGCAAATGGCTACACCTTC.

The J gene is TRBJ1-1, the V gene TRBV9; TRBD1 is a possible D gene (6 bases). Per germline, CDR1 SGDLS and CDR2 YYNGEE. The CDR3 length is 14 residues. The V end lost 1 base, the J end lost 1 base, and 8 bases lay between the germline ends. CDR3 DNA sequence: TGTGCCAGCAGCGTAAGAGGGGGGAACACTGAAGCTTTCTTT. The encoded protein is CASSVRGGNTEAFF.

This chain joins TRBV30 and TRBJ1-1, with D tentatively TRBD1 (5 bases). This CDR3 has 13 residues. Deletions cut 2 bases from V and 3 bases from J, with 10 bases between. The germline V gene has CDR1 GTSNPN and CDR2 SVGIG (reference sequence). CDR3: CAWSPGRDTEAFF. CDR3 DNA: TGTGCCTGGAGTCCAGGGAGGGACACTGAAGCTTTCTTT.

The chain combines TRBV12-5 with TRBJ1-2, with D perhaps TRBD1 (5 bases). This CDR3 region has 13 residues. Germline loops: CDR1 LGHNT, CDR2 FRNRAP. Trimming stripped 2 bases from V and 14 bases from J, with 18 bases between. CDR3 protein: CASGLLGHRPATF. The CDR3 DNA reads as TGTGCTAGTGGTTTGCTGGGGCACCGGCCAGCTACCTTC.

The chain is built from TRBV6-1 and TRBJ1-4, with TRBD1 as a possible D gene (6 bases). CDR1 and CDR2 (germline): MNHNS, SASEGT. V lost 2 bases to trimming and J lost 7 bases, with 14 bases between them. This CDR3 is built from 15 residues. The CDR3 loop reads CASSEWGGGREKLFF. As DNA, the CDR3 is TGTGCCAGCAGTGAATGGGGCGGGGGGCGTGAAAAACTGTTTTTT.